Detailed here is one T cell receptor beta chain. Its antigen is not known. Production of TCR beta libraries used UMI-labeled 5' RACE as the method. TCRdb re-analyzed the 5' RACE reads; it lists each CDR3 protein once, without DNA. This sample's clone table lists some 10,000 distinct CDR3 sequences. These data belong to a study of human CD8 memory T cell subsets. Study-level results: Only T cell receptor beta chains were sequenced in this study. Precursor exhausted T cells and stem-like memory T cells were similarly highly diverse, while effector memory cells were not.

It was CCR7+ PD-1+ TIGIT+ early memory CD8+ T cells with exhausted-like traits that constituted TPEX cells. Negative magnetic selection enriched total CD8+ T cells. Extraction of RNA, which was performed with an RNeasy Mini Kit, drew on duplicate vials of fewer than 160,000 sorted CD8+ T cells per subset. The CDR3 spans 16 residues. Germline loops: CDR1 MGHRA, CDR2 YSYEKL. Sequencing was carried out using CD8+ T cells from PBMCs. V and J are TRBV4-1 and TRBJ2-3; TCRdb lists TRBD2, though no DNA is available to test this call. This sequence originates from a human donor in good health. CDR3 in amino acids: CASSRGLSSSTDTQYF.